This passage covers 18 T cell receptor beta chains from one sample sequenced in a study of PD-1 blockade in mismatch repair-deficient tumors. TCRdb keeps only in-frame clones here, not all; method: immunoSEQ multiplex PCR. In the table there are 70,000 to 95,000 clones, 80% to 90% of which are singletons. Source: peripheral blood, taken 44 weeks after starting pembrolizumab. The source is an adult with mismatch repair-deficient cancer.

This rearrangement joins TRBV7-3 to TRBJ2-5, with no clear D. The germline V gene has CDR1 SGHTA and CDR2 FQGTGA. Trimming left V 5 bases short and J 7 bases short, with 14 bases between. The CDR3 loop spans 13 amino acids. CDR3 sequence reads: CASSLQDPGTQYF. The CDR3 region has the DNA TGTGCCAGCAGCCTCCAGGACCCCGGGACCCAGTACTTC.

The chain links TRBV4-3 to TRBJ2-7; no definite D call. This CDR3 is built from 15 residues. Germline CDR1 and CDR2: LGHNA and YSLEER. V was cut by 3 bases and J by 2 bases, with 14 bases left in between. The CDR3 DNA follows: TGCGCCAGCAGCCACACAGAAGAGGCAGCCTACGAGCAGTACTTC. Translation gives CASSHTEEAAYEQYF.

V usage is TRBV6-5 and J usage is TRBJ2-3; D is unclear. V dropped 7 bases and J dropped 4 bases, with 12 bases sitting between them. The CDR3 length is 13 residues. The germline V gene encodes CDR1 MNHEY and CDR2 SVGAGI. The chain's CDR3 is CASTLDLADTQYF. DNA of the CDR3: TGTGCCAGCACTCTAGACTTGGCAGATACGCAGTATTTT.

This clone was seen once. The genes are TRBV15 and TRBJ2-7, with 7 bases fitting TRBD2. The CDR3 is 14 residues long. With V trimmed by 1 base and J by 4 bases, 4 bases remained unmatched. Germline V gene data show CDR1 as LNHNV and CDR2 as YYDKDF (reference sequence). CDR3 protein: CATSRAGGPYEQYF. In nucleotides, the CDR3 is TGTGCCACCAGCAGAGCGGGAGGACCGTACGAGCAGTACTTC.

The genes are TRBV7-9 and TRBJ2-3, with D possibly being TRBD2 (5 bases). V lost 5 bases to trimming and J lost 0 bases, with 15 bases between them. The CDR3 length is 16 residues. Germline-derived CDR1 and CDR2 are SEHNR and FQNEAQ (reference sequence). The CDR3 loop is CASSRRVGGSTDTQYF. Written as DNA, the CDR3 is TGTGCCAGCAGCCGCCGGGTAGGCGGGAGCACAGATACGCAGTATTTT.

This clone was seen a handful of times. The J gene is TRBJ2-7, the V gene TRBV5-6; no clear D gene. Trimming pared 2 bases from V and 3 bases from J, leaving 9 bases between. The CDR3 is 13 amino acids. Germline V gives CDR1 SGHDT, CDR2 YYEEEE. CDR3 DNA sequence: TGTGCCAGCAGCTTAAACAGTATCTACGAGCAGTACTTC. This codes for CASSLNSIYEQYF.

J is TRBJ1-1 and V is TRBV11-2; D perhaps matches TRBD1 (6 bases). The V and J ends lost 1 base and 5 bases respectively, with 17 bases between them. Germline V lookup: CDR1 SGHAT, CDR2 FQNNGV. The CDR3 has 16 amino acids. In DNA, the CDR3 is TGTGCCAGCAGCTTAGCCAAACCAACAGGGACGACTGAAGCTTTCTTT. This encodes CASSLAKPTGTTEAFF. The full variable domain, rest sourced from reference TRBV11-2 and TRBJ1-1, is EAGVAQSPRYKIIEKRQSVAFWCNPISGHATLYWYQQILGQGPKLLIQFQNNGVVDDSQLPKDRFSAERLKGVDSTLKIQPAKLEDSAVYLCASSLAKPTGTTEAFFGQGTRLTVV.

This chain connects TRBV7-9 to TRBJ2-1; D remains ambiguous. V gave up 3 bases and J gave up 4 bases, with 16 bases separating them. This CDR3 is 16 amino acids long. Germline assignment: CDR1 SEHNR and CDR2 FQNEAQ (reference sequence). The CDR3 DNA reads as TGTGCCAGCAGCTTGGAGCGCATGATTGTTTACAATGAGCAGTTCTTC. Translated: CASSLERMIVYNEQFF.

The CDR3 spells CASSGLGAGVYNEQFF. The CDR3 DNA is TGCGCCAGCAGCGGCCTAGGTGCGGGAGTTTACAATGAGCAGTTCTTC. The chain has TRBV5-1 and TRBJ2-1; 7 bases fit TRBD2. The CDR3 runs to 16 residues. Trimming removed 4 bases from V and 4 bases from J; junction bases left unmatched: 11. The V gene's germline CDR1 is SGHRS and CDR2 YFSETQ.

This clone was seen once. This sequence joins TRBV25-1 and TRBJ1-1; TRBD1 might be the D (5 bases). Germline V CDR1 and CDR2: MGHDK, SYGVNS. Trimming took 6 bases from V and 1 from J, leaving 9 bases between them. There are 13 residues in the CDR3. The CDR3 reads CASSPQGNTEAFF. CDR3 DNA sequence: TGTGCCAGCAGCCCCCAGGGGAACACTGAAGCTTTCTTT.

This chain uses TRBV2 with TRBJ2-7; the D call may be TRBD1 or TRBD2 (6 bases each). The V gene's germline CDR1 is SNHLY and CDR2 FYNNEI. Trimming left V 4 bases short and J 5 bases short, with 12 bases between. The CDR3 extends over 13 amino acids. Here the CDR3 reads CASSGSGAHEQYF. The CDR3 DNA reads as TGTGCCAGCAGTGGTTCGGGGGCCCACGAGCAGTACTTC.

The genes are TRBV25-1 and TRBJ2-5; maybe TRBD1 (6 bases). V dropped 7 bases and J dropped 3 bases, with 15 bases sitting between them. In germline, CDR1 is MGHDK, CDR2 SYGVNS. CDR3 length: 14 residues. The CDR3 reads CASMPGQGKETQYF. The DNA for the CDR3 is TGTGCCAGCATGCCTGGTCAGGGGAAAGAGACCCAGTACTTC.

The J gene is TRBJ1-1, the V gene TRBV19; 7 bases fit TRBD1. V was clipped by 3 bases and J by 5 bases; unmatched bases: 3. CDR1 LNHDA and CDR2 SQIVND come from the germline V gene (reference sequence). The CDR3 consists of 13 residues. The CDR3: CASSINRGTEAFF. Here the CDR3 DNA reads TGTGCCAGTAGTATCAACAGGGGAACTGAAGCTTTCTTT.

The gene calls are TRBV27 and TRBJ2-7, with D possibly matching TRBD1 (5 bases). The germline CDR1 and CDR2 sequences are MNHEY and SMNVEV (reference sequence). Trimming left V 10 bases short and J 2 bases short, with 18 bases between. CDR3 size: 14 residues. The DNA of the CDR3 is TGTGCCACCAAGGAAGGGGATAATACCTACGAGCAGTACTTC. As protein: CATKEGDNTYEQYF.

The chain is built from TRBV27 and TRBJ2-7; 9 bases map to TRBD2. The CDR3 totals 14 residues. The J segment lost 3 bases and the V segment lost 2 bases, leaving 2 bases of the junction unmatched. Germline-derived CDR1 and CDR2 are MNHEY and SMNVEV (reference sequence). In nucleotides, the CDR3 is TGTGCCAGCAGTTTAATAGCGGGAGACTACGAGCAGTACTTC. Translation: CASSLIAGDYEQYF.

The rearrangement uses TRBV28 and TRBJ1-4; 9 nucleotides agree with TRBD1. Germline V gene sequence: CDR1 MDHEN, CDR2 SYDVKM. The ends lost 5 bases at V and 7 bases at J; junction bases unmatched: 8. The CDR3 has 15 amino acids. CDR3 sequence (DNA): TGTGCCAGCAGTCCGCCGACAGGGGGAGTTGAAAAACTGTTTTTT. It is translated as CASSPPTGGVEKLFF.

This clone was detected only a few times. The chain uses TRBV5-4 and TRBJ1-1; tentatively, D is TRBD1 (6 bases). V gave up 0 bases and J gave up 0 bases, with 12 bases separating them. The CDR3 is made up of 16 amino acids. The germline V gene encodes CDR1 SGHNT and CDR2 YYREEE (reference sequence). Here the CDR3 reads CASSLAGTFLNTEAFF. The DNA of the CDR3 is TGTGCCAGCAGCTTGGCCGGGACATTCTTGAACACTGAAGCTTTCTTT.

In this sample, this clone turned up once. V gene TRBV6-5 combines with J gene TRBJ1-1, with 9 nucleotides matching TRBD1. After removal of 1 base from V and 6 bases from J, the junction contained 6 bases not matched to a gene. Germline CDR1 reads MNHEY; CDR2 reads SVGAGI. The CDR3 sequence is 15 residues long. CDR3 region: CASSYFQDRGPEAFF. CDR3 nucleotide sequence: TGTGCCAGCAGTTACTTTCAGGACAGGGGCCCTGAAGCTTTCTTT.